Below, one TCR beta chain is given with its context. The record originates from a study of CD8 T cells in Susac syndrome. Reverse transcription of 0.5 to 1 ug RNA used random hexamers. The method of amplification for TCR beta CDR3 was immunoSEQ multiplex PCR, covering 54 Vbeta and 13 Jbeta. MiXCR, run by TCRdb on the immunoSEQ multiplex PCR reads, gives a single entry per CDR3 protein. This sample carries 200,000 to 250,000 distinct CDR3 sequences, about 93% of them seen once, and the ten largest clones take about 0.12%. Purification of the CD8+ and CD4+ T cells relied on negative isolation, and TEMRA cells underwent FACS enrichment. What was sequenced was CD8+ T cells from PBMCs. This TCR came from a human donor with multiple sclerosis.

CDR3 protein: CASSDQAVNTEAFF. The CDR3 nucleotides read TGTGCCAGCAGCGATCAGGCAGTCAACACTGAAGCTTTCTTT. This rearrangement joins TRBV9 to TRBJ1-1; no clear D gene. V lost 3 bases, J lost 2 bases, and 11 bases lay in between. There are 14 residues in the CDR3. CDR1 is SGDLS, CDR2 YYNGEE, per germline.